Listed below are T cell receptor beta chains from one sample, sequenced in a study of shared T cell receptors in the human thymus. Profiled with immunoSEQ multiplex PCR; TCRdb holds only in-frame clones, not every one. The sample has over 450,000 clones, more than 75% seen once; the top ten hold around 0.012%. This sample also appeared in a second study, on human thymus T cells.

The specimen sequenced was thymocytes. The receptors here all came from a boy under three years old with a congenital heart defect. Each CDR3 is given with its conserved first and last residue.

j_call cdr3_length v_call cdr3_aa
TRBJ1-4 19 TRBV2 CASSVARAGGLATNEKLFF
TRBJ1-1 15 TRBV30 CACLSRGGRNTEAFF
TRBJ2-5 13 TRBV7-7 CASSRAPQETQYF
TRBJ2-1 17 TRBV7-9 CASSLTGGGFRENEQFF
TRBJ2-5 18 TRBV28 CASSPDTENREKQETQYF
TRBJ1-2 15 TRBV7-9 CASSRRGGNLYGYTF
TRBJ2-1 13 TRBV5-1 CASSFRDRGDEFF
TRBJ1-3 17 TRBV9 CASSVDWEDLSGNTIYF
TRBJ1-2 14 TRBV5-4 CASSFRGLLYGYTF
TRBJ2-5 14 TRBV4-3 CASSPERDRETQYF
TRBJ2-7 15 TRBV9 CASSESSGRFDEQYF
- 13 TRBV30 CAWSPTGLYEQYF
TRBJ2-5 13 TRBV28 CASTPHRDRTQYF
TRBJ2-5 18 TRBV9 CASSVAGGTGPLLETQYF
TRBJ1-4 14 TRBV19 CASRPLGGPEKLFF
TRBJ2-7 12 TRBV27 CASGYGVYEQYF
TRBJ2-3 16 TRBV18 CASSPPKRGSTDTQYF
TRBJ2-1 20 TRBV28 CASSPTVASGSLSSYNEQFF
TRBJ2-2 17 TRBV4-3 CASSQAGGKENTGELFF
TRBJ1-4 13 TRBV11-2 CASSLDRGEKLFF
TRBJ2-5 16 TRBV30 CAWARGLRGRQETQYF
TRBJ1-2 14 TRBV19 CASSGDRGDYGYTF
TRBJ2-1 13 TRBV4-1 CASSQALAEGQFF
TRBJ2-7 13 TRBV2 CASRDGVYYEQYF
TRBJ2-7 12 TRBV28 CASSTQGAEQYF
TRBJ2-7 15 TRBV5-1 CASSLISGRAGEQYF
TRBJ2-7 13 TRBV11-3 CASSWTVKDEQYF
TRBJ2-7 14 TRBV4-1 CASSQRSGIYEQYF
TRBJ1-2 17 TRBV2 CASSESIGTGGPYGYTF
TRBJ2-5 18 TRBV27 CASSLRGIAGGWGETQYF
TRBJ1-2 13 TRBV5-5 CASSRYTGGGYTF
TRBJ2-3 17 TRBV14 CASSHQPGAWSTDTQYF
TRBJ2-7 15 TRBV27 CASSLRGGVRYEQYF
TRBJ2-7 16 TRBV12-5 CASGRNTDRGSYEQYF
TRBJ2-7 18 TRBV4-3 CASRPRWESAGGSYEQYF
TRBJ2-7 15 TRBV19 CASSPTGGSYYEQYF
TRBJ2-7 13 TRBV29-1 CSVGWQATYEQYF
TRBJ1-2 15 TRBV7-9 CASSYNRGPRDGYTF
TRBJ2-1 12 TRBV6-5 CASRGTHNEQFF
TRBJ1-1 14 TRBV25-1 CASSETRENTEAFF
TRBJ2-3 12 TRBV14 CASSPVADTQYF
TRBJ2-2 12 TRBV5-6 CASRGHTGELFF